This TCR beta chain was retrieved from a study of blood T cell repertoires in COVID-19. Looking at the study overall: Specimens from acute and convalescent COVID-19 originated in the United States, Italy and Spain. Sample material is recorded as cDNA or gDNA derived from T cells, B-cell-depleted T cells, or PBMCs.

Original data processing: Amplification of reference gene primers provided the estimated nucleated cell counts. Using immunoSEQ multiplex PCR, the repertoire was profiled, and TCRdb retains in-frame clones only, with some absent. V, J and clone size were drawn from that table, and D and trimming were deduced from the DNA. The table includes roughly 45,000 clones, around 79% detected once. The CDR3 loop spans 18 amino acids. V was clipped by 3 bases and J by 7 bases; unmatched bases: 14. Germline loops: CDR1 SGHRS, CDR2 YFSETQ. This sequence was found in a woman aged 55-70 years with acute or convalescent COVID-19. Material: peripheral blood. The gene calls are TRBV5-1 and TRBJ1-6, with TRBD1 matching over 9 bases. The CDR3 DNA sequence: TGCGCCAGCAGCTCGCAATCACCGGGACAGGGTGCGAATTCACCCCTCCACTTT. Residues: CASSSQSPGQGANSPLHF.